This T cell receptor beta chain was captured in a study of cytomegalovirus exposure and HLA in healthy donors. Germline V gene sequence: CDR1 SEHNR, CDR2 FQNEAQ (reference sequence). The trim removed 0 bases at V and 8 bases at J, leaving 5 bases unmatched. The CDR3 loop spans 15 amino acids. This PCR relied on a set of 60 Vbeta primers and 13 Jbeta primers. Sequenced by immunoSEQ multiplex PCR; TCRdb stores in-frame clones only, minus some. The sample has 100,000 to 150,000 clones, 81% seen once. Sequencing was done on a sample of PBMCs. J is TRBJ1-4 and V is TRBV7-9; 8 bases line up with TRBD1. This TCR came from a man aged 18 to 35 in good health and CMV-seronegative. The CDR3 DNA reads as TGTGCCAGCAGCTTAGCAGGACAGGGACGGGAAAAACTGTTTTTT. Its translation: CASSLAGQGREKLFF.